This T cell receptor beta chain was found in a study of OX40 agonist ivuxolimab in advanced cancers. The study's findings and limits: No determination was made of the antigen specificity of the expanded peripheral T cells. Average numbers of expanded clones were greater in CD8+ T cells than in CD4+. In the 0.1-3.0 mg/kg groups, partial responders showed among the lowest expansion.

This CDR3 comprises 13 residues. With 5 bases removed from V and 6 bases from J, the gap between germline ends came to 13 bases. Looked up from germline, CDR1 is MDHEN and CDR2 is SYDVKM. Clones were read by immunoSEQ multiplex PCR, and TCRdb kept only the in-frame ones, dropping some. The table has under 85,000 clones, around nine tenths seen once. For this clone: Antigen: not known.

This TCR came from an adult with an advanced solid tumor such as melanoma, head and neck, liver or kidney cancer. The rearrangement uses TRBV28 and TRBJ1-2, with D possibly TRBD1 on 5 matching bases. Sequenced material: CD4+ or CD8+ T cells sorted from blood, taken in a trial of the OX40 agonist ivuxolimab. CDR3 loop: CASSPDSPHGYTF. As DNA, the CDR3 is TGTGCCAGCAGTCCAGACAGCCCCCATGGCTACACCTTC.